This is a list of T cell receptor beta chains from one sample in a study of blood T cell repertoires in COVID-19. Libraries were prepared by immunoSEQ multiplex PCR; TCRdb keeps only in-frame clonotypes and omits some of them. The profile covers 95,000 or so clones, with roughly 90% appearing a single time and around 3.4% taken by the ten largest. Sample: peripheral blood. The source is a woman aged 70-85 years with acute or convalescent COVID-19. CDR3s include the opening cysteine and the closing phenylalanine or tryptophan. The D gene is left open where the match is weak.

>TRBV19|TRBJ1-2|.
CASTGSGNYGYTF
>TRBV27|TRBJ2-1|TRBD2
CASRIGTSGGVGEQFF
>TRBV28|TRBJ1-5|TRBD1
CASRLDRGQGNQPQHF
>TRBV27|TRBJ1-2|.
CASSLSMGGSVSGYTF
>TRBV18|TRBJ2-7|.
CASSSLARGIDPYEQYF
>TRBV10-3|TRBJ1-5|.
CAISEQGTGQPQHF
>TRBV25-1|TRBJ1-1|.
CASSEYSVNTEAFF
>TRBV25-1|TRBJ2-4|TRBD2
CASSKAGVDIQYF
>TRBV2|TRBJ2-5|.
CASSLVEGGETQYF
>TRBV3-1/TRBV3-2|TRBJ1-3|.
CASSQGGGDTIYF
>TRBV6-6|TRBJ2-1|TRBD1
CASSYYGQGNEQFF
>TRBV19|TRBJ1-4|.
CASSSLGLLRGDEKLFF
>TRBV28|TRBJ1-2|TRBD1
CASSLEGTARIYGYTF
>TRBV5-4|TRBJ2-1|TRBD2
CASSSGLGGYNEQFF
>TRBV7-9|TRBJ1-2|.
CASSPLQGPYGYTF
>TRBV18|TRBJ2-1|.
CASSPRQGNEQFF
>TRBV7-8|TRBJ2-2|.
CASRTGTPSSGELFF